A single sample is the source of the 3 T cell receptor beta chains below, sequenced in a study of low-dose radiotherapy and immunotherapy resistance in tumors. Alpha and beta chains were covered, as first-strand cDNA relied on TRAV- and TRBV-specific primers. TCR amplification ran 20 PCR cycles using constant-region and V-primer adapter primers. Each CDR3 protein is one row after TCRdb ran MiXCR on the reads. The repertoire holds about 15,000 distinct CDR3 sequences, with roughly half as singletons. These receptors all come from a human donor with advanced metastatic prostate, ovarian, gallbladder or colorectal cancer (not recorded which). This table probably holds off-target reads from a library built for another chain.

This clonotype was seen a handful of times. V and J are TRBV10-1 and TRBJ2-1; D perhaps matches TRBD1 (5 bases). Trimming removed 5 bases at V and 3 bases at J, with 11 bases between. Germline V gene data show CDR1 as WNHNN and CDR2 as SYGVQD (reference sequence). The CDR3 covers 14 residues. The CDR3 DNA reads as TGCGCCAGCAGTACACAGGACGGCTACAATGAGCAGTTCTTC. This codes for CASSTQDGYNEQFF.

This clonotype has more than one count but fewer than ten. The chain is built from TRBV24-1 and TRBJ2-3; 9 positions match TRBD2. This CDR3 spans 19 amino acids. The V and J ends lost 2 bases and 2 bases, in that order; junction bases with no gene match: 13. The germline V gene encodes CDR1 KGHDR and CDR2 SFDVKD. The CDR3 DNA reads TGTGCCACCAGTGATTCCCGAGGGGCGAGCGGGGGGCACACAGATACGCAGTATTTT. Translation: CATSDSRGASGGHTDTQYF.

The chain recombines TRBV2 with TRBJ2-7; tentative D call: TRBD1 (7 bases). CDR3 size: 16 residues. With 7 bases removed from V and 2 bases from J, the gap between germline ends came to 21 bases. CDR1 is SNHLY, CDR2 FYNNEI, per germline. The CDR3 reads CASMNNVRDSPYEQYF. In nucleotides, the CDR3 is TGTGCCAGCATGAACAACGTGCGGGACAGCCCCTACGAGCAGTACTTC. Full variable domain (remainder filled in from reference TRBV2 and TRBJ2-7): EPEVTQTPSHQVTQMGQEVILRCVPISNHLYFYWYRQILGQKVEFLVSFYNNEISEKSEIFDDQFSVERPDGSNFTLKIRSTKLEDSAMYFCASMNNVRDSPYEQYFGPGTRLTVT.